This entry lists 17 T cell receptor beta chains sequenced from one sample in a study of cytomegalovirus exposure and HLA in healthy donors. PCR involved 60 Vbeta and 13 Jbeta primers. Assay: immunoSEQ multiplex PCR; the TCRdb copy retains only in-frame clones and omits some. The sample lists around 150,000 clones, 80% to 85% seen once, with more than 3% in the top ten. Sequencing input: PBMCs. These receptors were obtained from a male donor in good health and CMV-seronegative.

The genes are TRBV7-2 and TRBJ2-3; 9 bases fit TRBD2. Germline trimming cut 5 bases from V and 0 bases from J; bases unmatched to any gene: 9. The CDR3 contains 17 residues. CDR1 is SGHTA, CDR2 FQGNSA, per germline. CDR3 in amino acids: CASSPRRLAGSTDTQYF. The CDR3 nucleotides are TGTGCCAGCAGCCCCCGTCGGCTAGCGGGAAGCACAGATACGCAGTATTTT.

V usage is TRBV18 and J usage is TRBJ1-4; D unresolved. The CDR3 totals 15 residues. Trimming cost V 3 bases and J 0 bases, with 8 bases left between them. In germline, CDR1 is KGHSH, CDR2 LQKENI. The CDR3 nucleotides are TGTGCCAGCTCACCCAGGCTTGCAACTAATGAAAAACTGTTTTTT. It specifies CASSPRLATNEKLFF.

The chain combines TRBV9 with TRBJ1-2; 7 nucleotides align to TRBD1. The CDR3 has 13 amino acids. J gave up 3 bases and V 4 bases, and 3 bases lay outside the gene matches. The germline V gene has CDR1 SGDLS and CDR2 YYNGEE. The CDR3 sequence is CASSLGTDYGYTF. Written as DNA, the CDR3 is TGTGCCAGCAGCCTAGGGACAGACTATGGCTACACCTTC. Based on the CDR3 plus reference TRBV9 and TRBJ1-2, the full variable domain is DSGVTQTPKHLITATGQRVTLRCSPRSGDLSVYWYQQSLDQGLQFLIQYYNGEERAKGNILERFSAQQFPDLHSELNLSSLELGDSALYFCASSLGTDYGYTFGSGTRLTVV.

This clone was picked up one time. The chain carries TRBV5-1 and TRBJ2-7; D might be TRBD1 (6 bases). V was shortened by 3 bases and J by 5 bases, with 27 bases between the two germline ends. Germline lookup yields CDR1 SGHRS and CDR2 YFSETQ. The CDR3 totals 18 residues. The CDR3 loop reads CASSSPTKTGQGLDEQYF. Here the CDR3 DNA reads TGCGCCAGCAGCTCGCCAACAAAAACGGGACAAGGACTGGACGAGCAGTACTTC.

The chain joins TRBV5-1 to TRBJ1-6; no clear D. The CDR3 contains 13 residues. Germline V lookup: CDR1 SGHRS, CDR2 YFSETQ. The V end lost 4 bases, the J end lost 7 bases, and 9 bases lay between the germline ends. The CDR3 reads CASSPSGNSPLHF. CDR3 bases: TGCGCCAGCAGCCCCTCCGGGAATTCACCCCTCCACTTT.

This clone was detected once. The chain carries TRBV11-2 and TRBJ2-7; 7 bases align to TRBD1. With 5 bases clipped from V and 0 bases from J, the junction kept 10 bases outside the gene matches. The CDR3 is 16 residues long. From germline, CDR1 is SGHAT and CDR2 FQNNGV. Here the CDR3 reads CASSRSRQGSSYEQYF. The CDR3 DNA reads TGTGCCAGCAGCCGGTCCCGACAGGGAAGCTCCTACGAGCAGTACTTC.

This clone appeared once. The rearrangement joins TRBV2 to TRBJ2-2; 8 bases fit TRBD2. The germline CDR1 and CDR2 sequences are SNHLY and FYNNEI. Trimming took 2 bases from V and 1 from J; bases not matched to a gene: 3. CDR3 length: 16 residues. The CDR3 spells CASSEWAGGNTGELFF. The CDR3 nucleotides read TGTGCCAGCAGTGAATGGGCGGGGGGGAACACCGGGGAGCTGTTTTTT.

V usage is TRBV11-1 and J usage is TRBJ2-1; TRBD2 agrees at 8 bases. After removal of 8 bases from V and 5 bases from J, the junction contained 17 bases not matched to a gene. Germline assignment: CDR1 SGHAT and CDR2 FQDESV (reference sequence). The CDR3 runs to 17 residues. The CDR3 DNA follows: TGTGCCAGCTCATCACCGGGGGGGCGGCAGTCCAACAATGAGCAGTTCTTC. Protein: CASSSPGGRQSNNEQFF. Full variable domain (remainder filled in from reference TRBV11-1 and TRBJ2-1): EAEVAQSPRYKITEKSQAVAFWCDPISGHATLYWYRQILGQGPELLVQFQDESVVDDSQLPKDRFSAERLKGVDSTLKIQPAELGDSAMYLCASSSPGGRQSNNEQFFGPGTRLTVL.

The chain carries TRBV5-6 and TRBJ2-7, with 7 bases matching TRBD1. Germline V gene data show CDR1 as SGHDT and CDR2 as YYEEEE. CDR3 length: 15 residues. Trimming removed 3 bases from V and 2 bases from J; junction bases left unmatched: 8. This CDR3 reads CASSWTGTATYEQYF. The CDR3 DNA follows: TGTGCCAGCAGCTGGACCGGGACAGCGACCTACGAGCAGTACTTC. Drawing the rest from reference TRBV5-6 and TRBJ2-7, the complete variable domain is DAGVTQSPTHLIKTRGQQVTLRCSPKSGHDTVSWYQQALGQGPQFIFQYYEEEERQRGNFPDRFSGHQFPNYSSELNVNALLLGDSALYLCASSWTGTATYEQYFGPGTRLTVT.

This clone came up once. CDR3 in DNA: TGTGCCAGCAGCTTGGCACTAGCCAGCTCCTACGAGCAGTACTTC. Translated: CASSLALASSYEQYF. This chain links TRBV5-4 with TRBJ2-7; D is possibly TRBD2 (6 bases). V gave up 0 bases and J gave up 0 bases, with 10 bases separating them. Per the germline V gene, CDR1 is SGHNT and CDR2 is YYREEE (reference sequence). The CDR3 is made up of 15 amino acids.

The chain employs TRBV21-1 and TRBJ1-5. TRBV21-1 represents a pseudogene. This CDR3 contains 17 residues. The CDR3 nucleotides read TGTGCCAGCAGCAAAGGTGGAGGGGCCAATAGCAATCAGCCCCAGCATTTT. Translated: CASSKGGGANSNQPQHF.

The chain is built from TRBV15 and TRBJ1-4, with 7 bases aligning to TRBD1. This CDR3 has 15 residues. CDR1 is LNHNV and CDR2 is YYDKDF in the germline V gene (reference sequence). Trimming took 5 bases from V and 0 from J; bases not matched to a gene: 3. The DNA of the CDR3 is TGTGCCACCAGCGGGGACAGCCCAACTAATGAAAAACTGTTTTTT. Encoded protein: CATSGDSPTNEKLFF.

This chain joins TRBV18 and TRBJ2-3, with 9 bases that match TRBD2. The CDR3 is 15 residues long. Trimming cost V 3 bases and J 2 bases; bases outside gene matches: 3. Germline CDR1 KGHSH, CDR2 LQKENI. The chain's CDR3 is CASSPRLADTDTQYF. The CDR3 bases are TGTGCCAGCTCACCGCGACTAGCGGACACAGATACGCAGTATTTT.

CDR3 DNA: TGTGCCAGCAGTTACTCGACTGTGGGGGCCGACGGCTACACCTTC. Its protein product is CASSYSTVGADGYTF. The chain recombines TRBV6-5 with TRBJ1-2; TRBD1 is a possible D gene (6 bases). Trimming left V 0 bases short and J 8 bases short, with 16 bases between. Germline loops: CDR1 MNHEY, CDR2 SVGAGI. This CDR3 has 15 amino acids.

This chain joins TRBV19 and TRBJ2-7; 7 bases agree with TRBD2. V was pared by 10 bases and J by 6 bases, with 6 bases of the junction left unmatched. The CDR3 has 11 residues. Germline V gives CDR1 LNHDA, CDR2 SQIVND (reference sequence). This chain's CDR3 is CATGGEGEQYF. The CDR3 DNA is TGTGCCACCGGAGGGGAGGGCGAGCAGTACTTC.

The CDR3: CASSTGTGGAGRETQYF. The CDR3 nucleotides read TGTGCCAGCAGCACTGGGACAGGGGGCGCGGGGAGAGAGACCCAGTACTTC. The chain joins TRBV9 to TRBJ2-5; 12 bases match TRBD1. Germline V gene lookup returns CDR1 SGDLS and CDR2 YYNGEE. The CDR3 contains 17 residues. Trimming removed 4 bases from V and 4 bases from J; junction bases left unmatched: 11.

This chain links TRBV7-2 with TRBJ2-1; D is possibly TRBD2 (5 bases). The CDR3 runs 15 residues. CDR1 and CDR2 from the germline V gene are SGHTA and FQGNSA. Trimming cost V 4 bases and J 0 bases, with 10 bases left between them. CDR3 DNA: TGTGCCAGCAGCTCGGACTGGAGCTCCTACAATGAGCAGTTCTTC. It translates to CASSSDWSSYNEQFF.